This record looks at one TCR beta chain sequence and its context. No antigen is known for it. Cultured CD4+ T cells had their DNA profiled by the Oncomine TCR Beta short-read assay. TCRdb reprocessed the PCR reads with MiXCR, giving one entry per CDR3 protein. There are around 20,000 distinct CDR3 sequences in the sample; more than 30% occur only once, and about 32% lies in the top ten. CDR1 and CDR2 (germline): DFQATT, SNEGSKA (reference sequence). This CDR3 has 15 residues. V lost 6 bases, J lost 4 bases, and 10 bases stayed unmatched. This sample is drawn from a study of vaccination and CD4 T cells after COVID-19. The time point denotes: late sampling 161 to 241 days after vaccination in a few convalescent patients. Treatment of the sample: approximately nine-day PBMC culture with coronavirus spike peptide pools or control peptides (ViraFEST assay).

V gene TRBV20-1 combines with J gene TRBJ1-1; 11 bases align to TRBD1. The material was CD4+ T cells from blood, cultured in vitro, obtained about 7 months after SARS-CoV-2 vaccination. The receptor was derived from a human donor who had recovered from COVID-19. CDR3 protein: CSAPWTGGGSTEAFF. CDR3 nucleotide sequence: TGCAGTGCACCCTGGACAGGGGGCGGAAGCACTGAAGCTTTCTTT.